The 24 T cell receptor beta chains reported below all come from one sample, sequenced in a study of T cell repertoires in cytomegalovirus infection. TCRdb analysed the reads with MiXCR anew, one entry per CDR3 protein. The repertoire holds approximately 170,000 distinct CDR3 sequences, with 13% to 15% as singletons. Specimen: PBMCs. These receptor sequences come from a human donor in good health (CMV status not recorded). Some clones in this sample may be carry-over from other donors' samples.

The chain uses TRBV12-5 and TRBJ2-3, with unresolved D. Germline-derived CDR1 and CDR2 are LGHNT and FRNRAP. This CDR3 comprises 15 residues. The V and J ends lost 0 bases and 0 bases respectively, with 7 bases between them. CDR3 residues: CASGLVLGSTDTQYF. CDR3 nucleotide sequence: TGTGCTAGTGGTTTGGTACTGGGGAGCACAGATACGCAGTATTTT.

This rearrangement joins TRBV19 to TRBJ2-1; tentatively, D is TRBD1 (5 bases). The CDR3 has 15 amino acids. Germline-derived CDR1 and CDR2 are LNHDA and SQIVND (reference sequence). Trimming took off 5 bases at V and 7 bases at J, with 18 bases between the two ends. CDR3: CASSGRQSAGNEQFF. For the CDR3, the DNA is TGTGCCAGTAGTGGTCGACAGTCGGCTGGGAATGAGCAGTTCTTC.

This clonotype showed up just a few times. J is TRBJ2-5 and V is TRBV29-1; D tentatively reads TRBD1 or TRBD2 (5 bases each). CDR3 size: 13 residues. Germline V CDR1 and CDR2: SQVTM, ANQGSEA. The V and J ends lost 3 bases and 5 bases respectively, with 13 bases between them. The CDR3 reads CSVEGSGRETQYF. DNA for the CDR3: TGCAGCGTTGAGGGGTCGGGGCGGGAGACCCAGTACTTC.

J is TRBJ2-7 and V is TRBV18, with D maybe TRBD2 (6 bases). In germline, CDR1 is KGHSH, CDR2 LQKENI. V gave up 5 bases and J gave up 5 bases, with 16 bases separating them. This CDR3 spans 14 amino acids. CDR3 DNA: TGTGCCAGCTCATCCCTCGGCGGGGAGAACGAGCAGTACTTC. Translating gives CASSSLGGENEQYF.

In DNA form, the CDR3 reads TGTGCCAGCAGTGCCACAGGGGGCCCGGGCTACGAGCAGTACTTC. Translating gives CASSATGGPGYEQYF. V usage is TRBV28 and J usage is TRBJ2-7, with 9 bases lining up with TRBD1. Germline V gives CDR1 MDHEN, CDR2 SYDVKM. The junction had 8 bases not matched to a gene; V was cut back by 5 bases and J by 3 bases. The CDR3 runs to 15 residues.

This clonotype was seen only a few times. The chain recombines TRBV7-9 with TRBJ1-1, with D possibly TRBD1 on 5 matching bases. The CDR3 is 14 amino acids. Trimming pared 0 bases from V and 6 bases from J, leaving 11 bases between. Germline CDR1 and CDR2: SEHNR and FQNEAQ (reference sequence). The CDR3: CASSLAAGSPEAFF. DNA of the CDR3: TGTGCCAGCAGCTTAGCGGCAGGGAGCCCTGAAGCTTTCTTT.

This clonotype was observed a few times. The CDR3 reads CASSYYGTRRTDTQYF. The CDR3 nucleotides are TGTGCCAGCAGTTATTACGGAACTAGGCGGACAGATACGCAGTATTTT. V is TRBV6-2 or TRBV6-3 and J is TRBJ2-3; D is perhaps TRBD2 (5 bases). Germline V gene data show CDR1 as MNHEY and CDR2 as SVGEGT. Deletions cut 3 bases from V and 3 bases from J, with 16 bases between. This CDR3 has 16 amino acids.

V is TRBV28 and J is TRBJ2-7; D tentatively fits TRBD1 or TRBD2 (5 bases each). The germline V gene has CDR1 MDHEN and CDR2 SYDVKM. The CDR3 is made up of 14 amino acids. V lost 1 base, J lost 12 bases, and 19 bases lay in between. The CDR3 coding sequence is TGTGCCAGCAGTTTATCCCGGGACGACTTCCGCGGGTACTTC. Translating gives CASSLSRDDFRGYF.

A few counts support this clonotype. This chain uses TRBV5-4 with TRBJ1-6; D might be TRBD1 (5 bases). The CDR3 length is 14 residues. Germline V gene data show CDR1 as SGHNT and CDR2 as YYREEE (reference sequence). V lost 1 base, J lost 8 bases, and 10 bases lay in between. CDR3 coding DNA: TGTGCCAGCAGCTTGAGGCAGGGTTATTCACCCCTCCACTTT. Its protein product is CASSLRQGYSPLHF.

The V call is TRBV12-3 or TRBV12-4, the J call TRBJ2-7; possible D gene TRBD1, 7 bases. The CDR3 loop spans 14 amino acids. Trimming pared 7 bases from V and 7 bases from J, leaving 20 bases between. The CDR3 loop reads CASTMGRGEGEQYF. In DNA, the CDR3 is TGTGCCAGCACCATGGGCAGGGGGGAAGGTGAGCAGTACTTC.

Only a few counts were recorded for this clonotype. This rearrangement joins TRBV20-1 to TRBJ2-3; TRBD2 matches at 9 bases. This CDR3 region has 15 residues. Germline loops: CDR1 DFQATT, CDR2 SNEGSKA (reference sequence). Germline trimming cut 6 bases from V and 4 bases from J; bases unmatched to any gene: 11. The CDR3 DNA sequence: TGCAGTGCACAACTCTCCGGCGGGAGGGCAGATACGCAGTATTTT. The encoded protein is CSAQLSGGRADTQYF.

This clonotype turned up a few times. The chain is built from TRBV6-1 and TRBJ2-7, with unresolved D. Germline lookup yields CDR1 MNHNS and CDR2 SASEGT. The V end was cut by 1 base, the J end by 0 bases, with 7 bases between. The CDR3 consists of 14 residues. In DNA form, the CDR3 reads TGTGCCAGCAGTGAAGGGATCGGCTCCTACGAGCAGTACTTC. Residues: CASSEGIGSYEQYF.

This clonotype came up many times. V usage is TRBV12-3 or TRBV12-4 and J usage is TRBJ1-1, with 7 bases fitting TRBD1. The CDR3 has 13 amino acids. V lost 5 bases to trimming and J lost 5 bases; unmatched junction nucleotides: 5. CDR3 sequence (DNA): TGTGCCAGCAGTCAGACAGGGCGGACTGAAGCTTTCTTT. Residues: CASSQTGRTEAFF.

CDR3 nucleotide sequence: TGTGCCAGCAGTGATTGGAGAGCGCCTTCCTACGAGCAGTACTTC. Its translation is CASSDWRAPSYEQYF. V gene TRBV2 combines with J gene TRBJ2-7; no firm D call. V lost 3 bases to trimming and J lost 1 base, with 13 bases between them. The CDR3 is 15 residues long. Germline lookup yields CDR1 SNHLY and CDR2 FYNNEI.

The gene calls are TRBV12-5 and TRBJ1-1; D ambiguous. Germline V gene lookup returns CDR1 LGHNT and CDR2 FRNRAP. Deletions cut 0 bases from V and 6 bases from J, with 11 bases between. The CDR3 length is 14 residues. The CDR3 is CASGLVSLPAEAFF. The CDR3 region has the DNA TGTGCTAGTGGTTTGGTTTCTCTTCCTGCTGAAGCTTTCTTT.

The rearrangement uses TRBV7-9 and TRBJ2-7, with a possible D match to TRBD1 (7 bases). V shed 5 bases and J shed 0 bases, with 11 bases lying between them. Germline values: CDR1 SEHNR, CDR2 FQNEAQ (reference sequence). The CDR3 length is 14 residues. CDR3 loop: CASSPQGGSYEQYF. The CDR3 nucleotides are TGTGCCAGCAGCCCCCAGGGGGGCTCCTACGAGCAGTACTTC.

This clonotype was counted a few times. The chain recombines TRBV29-1 with TRBJ1-2, with D perhaps matching TRBD1 (6 bases). The CDR3 extends over 12 amino acids. Per germline, CDR1 SQVTM and CDR2 ANQGSEA. Trimming cost V 7 bases and J 5 bases, with 14 bases left between them. This CDR3 reads CSGWGAEYGYTF. CDR3 nucleotides: TGCAGCGGGTGGGGGGCGGAGTATGGCTACACCTTC.

This clonotype appeared many times. The CDR3 region is CASSIGKGTEAFF. CDR3 nucleotides: TGTGCCAGTAGTATTGGGAAGGGCACTGAAGCTTTCTTT. The chain has TRBV19 and TRBJ1-1; no firm D call. CDR1 LNHDA and CDR2 SQIVND come from the germline V gene (reference sequence). Trimming stripped 3 bases from V and 4 bases from J, with 9 bases between. CDR3 length: 13 residues.

This clonotype was seen ten or more times. CDR3 nucleotide sequence: TGTGCCAGCAGCTCTTCAGGGGTCGGCTACACCTTC. Protein: CASSSSGVGYTF. The V call is TRBV11-2, the J call TRBJ1-2; the D gene is possibly TRBD1 (6 bases). There are 12 residues in the CDR3. Trimming cost V 4 bases and J 8 bases, with 11 bases left between them. CDR1 is SGHAT and CDR2 is FQNNGV in the germline V gene.

The CDR3 spells CASSIAGKLFF. The DNA of the CDR3 is TGTGCCAGTAGTATTGCAGGAAAACTGTTTTTT. The chain links TRBV19 to TRBJ1-4; D not resolved. In germline, CDR1 is LNHDA, CDR2 SQIVND (reference sequence). The CDR3 extends over 11 amino acids. V was trimmed by 3 bases and J by 10 bases, leaving 6 bases between them.

This clonotype came up many times. The chain is built from TRBV7-2 and TRBJ2-3; D perhaps matches TRBD1 (6 bases). The CDR3 has 15 amino acids. V dropped 2 bases and J dropped 3 bases, with 12 bases sitting between them. Germline-derived CDR1 and CDR2 are SGHTA and FQGNSA. Here the CDR3 reads CASSLRAQGTDTQYF. The CDR3 bases are TGTGCCAGCAGCTTACGGGCCCAGGGGACAGATACGCAGTATTTT.

This clonotype was found many times. The V gene is TRBV28, the J gene TRBJ2-7; weak D call: TRBD2 (5 bases). V was shortened by 7 bases and J by 6 bases, with 13 bases between the two germline ends. Germline V gene data show CDR1 as MDHEN and CDR2 as SYDVKM. The CDR3 has 12 amino acids. The CDR3 region is CASMRTFPEQYF. The CDR3 region has the DNA TGTGCCAGCATGCGGACTTTCCCCGAGCAGTACTTC.

The chain is built from TRBV18 and TRBJ1-4, with D perhaps TRBD1 (5 bases). V gave up 4 bases and J gave up 0 bases, with 9 bases separating them. Germline loops: CDR1 KGHSH, CDR2 LQKENI. CDR3 length: 15 amino acids. The CDR3 spells CASSHETATNEKLFF. The CDR3, as DNA: TGTGCCAGCTCACACGAGACAGCAACTAATGAAAAACTGTTTTTT.

This clonotype was recorded many times. The rearrangement uses TRBV7-9 and TRBJ1-2; no firm D call. Germline CDR1 SEHNR, CDR2 FQNEAQ (reference sequence). V was cut by 3 bases and J by 6 bases, with 8 bases left in between. The CDR3 has 12 residues. The CDR3 spells CASSFFGDGYTF. CDR3 nucleotides: TGTGCCAGCAGCTTTTTCGGAGATGGCTACACCTTC.